This T cell receptor beta chain is from a study of OX40 agonist ivuxolimab in advanced cancers. The method was immunoSEQ multiplex PCR; TCRdb's version includes in-frame clones alone and lacks a portion of them. In the table there are about 99,000 clones, approximately 94% of which are singletons. This material consisted of CD4+ or CD8+ T cells sorted from blood, taken in a trial of the OX40 agonist ivuxolimab. The receptor was isolated from an adult with an advanced solid tumor such as melanoma, head and neck, liver or kidney cancer.

Here the CDR3 reads CASSLTSGHEQYF. The DNA of the CDR3 is TGTGCCAGCAGCCTAACTAGCGGCCACGAGCAGTACTTC. The V gene is TRBV27, the J gene TRBJ2-7; TRBD2 agrees at 8 bases. The CDR3 runs to 13 residues. V shed 6 bases and J 5 bases; nucleotides not matched to a gene: 6. Germline values: CDR1 MNHEY, CDR2 SMNVEV (reference sequence).